This T cell receptor beta chain originates from a study of blood T cell repertoires in COVID-19. Germline V gene data show CDR1 as SGHRS and CDR2 as YFSETQ. This CDR3 has 15 amino acids. Trimming cost V 3 bases and J 2 bases, with 13 bases left between them. The repertoire was sequenced with immunoSEQ multiplex PCR; TCRdb's copy has only in-frame clones and lacks some. The sample comprises tens of thousands of clones, roughly 85% of which are singletons, and more than 20% rests with the top ten. The gene calls are TRBV5-1 and TRBJ2-3; D remains ambiguous. Material for sequencing was peripheral blood. The sequence derives from a man aged 55 to 70 with active or convalescent COVID-19. CDR3 bases: TGCGCCAGCAGCTCTTATTTCGGGTCCACAGATACGCAGTATTTT. Residues: CASSSYFGSTDTQYF.